The clone carrying this T cell receptor (beta chain) appeared many times. Germline CDR1 is DFQATT and CDR2 is SNEGSKA (reference sequence). CDR3 length: 14 amino acids. After removal of 7 bases from V and 5 bases from J, the junction contained 6 bases not matched to a gene. TCR beta CDR3 region amplification was performed from RNA transcripts. The TCR CDR3 first-round RT-PCR relied on the HTBI primer set. TCRdb re-derived calls from the multiplex PCR reads in MiXCR, one entry per CDR3 protein. The data show roughly 380,000 distinct CDR3 sequences, around an eighth seen once. These data are taken from a study of T cells in Graves' hyperthyroidism and ophthalmopathy.

The V call is TRBV20-1, the J call TRBJ2-5, with 14 bases identical to TRBD2. The sequencing input was blood. The source is a man younger than 45 with Graves' hyperthyroidism that later progressed to Graves' ophthalmopathy. DNA for the CDR3: TGCAGTGTCCCGACTAGCGGGGGGGTTGAGACCCAGTACTTC. Translation gives CSVPTSGGVETQYF.